What follows are 9 T cell receptor beta chains derived from one specimen sequenced in a study of shared clonotypes between healthy human individuals. Sequencing used immunoSEQ multiplex PCR; TCRdb keeps in-frame clones, though not all of them. The sample carries 2 million to 2.5 million clones, around 93% recorded once. The sequenced sample was naive CD4+ T cells from PBMCs. Subset in this sample: CD45RA+ positively selected. The source of these receptors is a man aged 18 to 35 in good health. Some clones in this sample may be carry-over from other donors' samples.

The V gene is TRBV28, the J gene TRBJ2-7; D is perhaps TRBD1 or TRBD2 (8 bases each). The CDR3 totals 16 residues. The V gene lost 6 bases and the J gene lost 6 bases, with 24 bases spanning the gap. The germline V gene encodes CDR1 MDHEN and CDR2 SYDVKM. In DNA form, the CDR3 reads TGTGCCAGCAGGATCGGGGGGGCAGGGGGCGCCCTCGAGCAGTACTTC. It encodes CASRIGGAGGALEQYF.

This rearrangement joins TRBV5-1 to TRBJ2-1; TRBD2 aligns across 12 bases. The CDR3 length is 16 residues. Germline V CDR1 and CDR2: SGHRS, YFSETQ. The V gene end was trimmed by 2 bases and the J gene end by 5 bases; junction bases not matched to a gene: 5. The CDR3 region has the DNA TGCGCCAGCAGCTTCCTAGCGGGAGGGCCTCACAATGAGCAGTTCTTC. This encodes CASSFLAGGPHNEQFF.

The chain uses TRBV28 and TRBJ1-4, with D uncertain. V was shortened by 9 bases and J by 4 bases, with 6 bases between the two germline ends. The CDR3 sequence is 11 residues long. CDR1 is MDHEN, CDR2 SYDVKM, per germline. The CDR3 reads CASLDNEKLFF. The DNA of the CDR3 is TGTGCCAGTCTGGATAATGAAAAACTGTTTTTT.

The rearrangement uses TRBV6-5 and TRBJ2-5; D not resolved. Germline lookup yields CDR1 MNHEY and CDR2 SVGAGI. The germline V and J ends were trimmed by 4 bases and 5 bases, with 20 bases remaining between them. The CDR3 covers 16 residues. The DNA for the CDR3 is TGTGCCAGCAGTTTTAGACCCACGAGGATGTTGGAGACCCAGTACTTC. Residues: CASSFRPTRMLETQYF.

This chain joins TRBV11-2 and TRBJ1-3; TRBD1 is a possible D gene (6 bases). The germline V and J ends were trimmed by 2 bases and 4 bases, with 12 bases remaining between them. The germline V gene encodes CDR1 SGHAT and CDR2 FQNNGV. The CDR3 is made up of 15 amino acids. The CDR3, as DNA: TGTGCCAGCAGCTTACTAACAGGGTTCGGAAACACCATATATTTT. This gives the protein CASSLLTGFGNTIYF.

The rearrangement joins TRBV18 to TRBJ2-3, with 9 nucleotides matching TRBD2. CDR1 is KGHSH and CDR2 is LQKENI in the germline V gene. V gave up 3 bases and J gave up 5 bases; unmatched junction bases: 6. CDR3 length equals 15 residues. The chain's CDR3 is CASSPLAGEEDTQYF. As DNA, the CDR3 is TGTGCCAGCTCACCTTTAGCGGGAGAGGAAGATACGCAGTATTTT. Combining the CDR3 with reference TRBV18 and TRBJ2-3 gives the whole variable domain NAGVMQNPRHLVRRRGQEARLRCSPMKGHSHVYWYRQLPEEGLKFMVYLQKENIIDESGMPKERFSAEFPKEGPSILRIQQVVRGDSAAYFCASSPLAGEEDTQYFGPGTRLTVL.

As for this clone: The same CDR3 is also encoded by other DNA sequences in this sample. This chain uses TRBV5-1 with TRBJ2-1, with D hard to call. The CDR3 spans 14 residues. Germline V gives CDR1 SGHRS, CDR2 YFSETQ. Trimming cost V 0 bases and J 0 bases, with 4 bases left between them. The DNA for the CDR3 is TGCGCCAGCAGCTTGGATGGCTCCTACAATGAGCAGTTCTTC. Translation gives CASSLDGSYNEQFF.

The chain has TRBV9 and TRBJ1-1; TRBD1 matches 8 bases. From germline, CDR1 is SGDLS and CDR2 YYNGEE. V dropped 3 bases and J dropped 0; count of bases not matched to a gene: 4. This CDR3 region has 15 residues. The CDR3: CASSGQGLLNTEAFF. The CDR3 nucleotides are TGTGCCAGCAGCGGACAGGGGTTATTGAACACTGAAGCTTTCTTT.

The chain is built from TRBV5-1 and TRBJ1-2; possible D gene TRBD1, 6 bases. Trimming pared 2 bases from V and 6 bases from J, leaving 8 bases between. Germline V gives CDR1 SGHRS, CDR2 YFSETQ. There are 12 residues in the CDR3. CDR3 sequence reads: CASSFSGDGYTF. The CDR3 nucleotides are TGCGCCAGCAGCTTCTCAGGGGATGGCTACACCTTC.